This TCR beta chain was profiled in a study of control samples from healthy donors and cancer patients. The protocol was immunoSEQ multiplex PCR, while the TCRdb copy is restricted to in-frame clones and leaves out a portion. The sample lists about 270,000 clones, almost 85% seen once, with 10% to 15% in the top ten. V dropped 5 bases and J dropped 9; count of bases not matched to a gene: 9. Germline CDR1 and CDR2: MRHNA and SNTAGT. The CDR3 spans 14 residues. This chain links TRBV6-4 with TRBJ2-1; the match to TRBD2 covers 8 bases. This clonotype was sampled from a woman in her sixties or seventies with lung cancer. The sample taken for sequencing was PBMCs. CDR3 residues: CASSPVVAGGEQFF. DNA of the CDR3: TGTGCCAGCAGTCCAGTAGTCGCGGGAGGTGAGCAGTTCTTC.